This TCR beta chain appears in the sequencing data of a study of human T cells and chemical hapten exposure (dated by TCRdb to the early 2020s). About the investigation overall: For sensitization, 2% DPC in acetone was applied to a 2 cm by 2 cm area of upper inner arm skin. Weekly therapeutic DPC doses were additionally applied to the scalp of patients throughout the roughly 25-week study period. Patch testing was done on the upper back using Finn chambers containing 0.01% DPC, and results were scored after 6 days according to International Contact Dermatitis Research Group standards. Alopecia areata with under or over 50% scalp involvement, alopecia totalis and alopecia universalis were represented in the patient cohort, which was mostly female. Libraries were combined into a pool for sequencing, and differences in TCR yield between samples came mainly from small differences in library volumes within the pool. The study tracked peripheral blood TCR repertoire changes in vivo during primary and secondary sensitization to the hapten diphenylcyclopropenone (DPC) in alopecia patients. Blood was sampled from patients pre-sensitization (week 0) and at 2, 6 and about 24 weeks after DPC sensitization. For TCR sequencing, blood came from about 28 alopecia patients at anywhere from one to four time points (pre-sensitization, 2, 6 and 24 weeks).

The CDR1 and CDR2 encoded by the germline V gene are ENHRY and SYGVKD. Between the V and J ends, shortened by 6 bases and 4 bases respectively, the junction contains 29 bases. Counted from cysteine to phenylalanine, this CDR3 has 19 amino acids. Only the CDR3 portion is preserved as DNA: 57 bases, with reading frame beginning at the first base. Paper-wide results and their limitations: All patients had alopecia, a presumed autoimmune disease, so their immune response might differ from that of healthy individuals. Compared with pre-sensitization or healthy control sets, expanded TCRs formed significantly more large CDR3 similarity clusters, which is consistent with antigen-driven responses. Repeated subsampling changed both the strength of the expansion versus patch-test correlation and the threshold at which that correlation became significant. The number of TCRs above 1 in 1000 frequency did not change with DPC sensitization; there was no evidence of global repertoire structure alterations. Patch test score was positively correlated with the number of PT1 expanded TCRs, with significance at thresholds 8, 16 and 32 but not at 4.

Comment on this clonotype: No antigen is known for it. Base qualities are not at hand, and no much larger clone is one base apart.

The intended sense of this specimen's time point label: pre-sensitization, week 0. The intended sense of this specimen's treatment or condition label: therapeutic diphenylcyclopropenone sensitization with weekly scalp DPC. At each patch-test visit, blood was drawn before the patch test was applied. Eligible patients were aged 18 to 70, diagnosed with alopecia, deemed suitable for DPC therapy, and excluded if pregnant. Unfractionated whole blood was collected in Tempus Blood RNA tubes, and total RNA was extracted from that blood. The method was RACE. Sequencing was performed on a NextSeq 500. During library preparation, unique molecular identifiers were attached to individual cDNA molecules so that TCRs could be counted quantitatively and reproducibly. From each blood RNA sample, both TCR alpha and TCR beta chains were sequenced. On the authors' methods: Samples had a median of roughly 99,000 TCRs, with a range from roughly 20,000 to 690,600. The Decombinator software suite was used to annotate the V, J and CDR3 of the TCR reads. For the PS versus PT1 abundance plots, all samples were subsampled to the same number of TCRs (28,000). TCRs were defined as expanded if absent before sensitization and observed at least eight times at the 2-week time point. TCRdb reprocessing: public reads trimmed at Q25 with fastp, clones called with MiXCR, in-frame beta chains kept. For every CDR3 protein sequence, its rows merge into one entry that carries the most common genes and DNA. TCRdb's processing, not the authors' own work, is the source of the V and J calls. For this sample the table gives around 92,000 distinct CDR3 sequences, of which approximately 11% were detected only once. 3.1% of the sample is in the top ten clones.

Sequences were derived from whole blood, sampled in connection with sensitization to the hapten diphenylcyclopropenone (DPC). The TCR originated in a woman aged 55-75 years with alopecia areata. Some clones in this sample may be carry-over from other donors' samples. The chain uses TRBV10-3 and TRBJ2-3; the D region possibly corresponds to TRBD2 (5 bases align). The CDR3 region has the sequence CAIRSAIRSSKDGADTQYF. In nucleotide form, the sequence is TGTGCCATCAGATCCGCGATTAGATCGTCTAAAGACGGGGCAGATACGCAGTATTTT.